This is a list of T cell receptor beta chains from one sample in a study of OX40 agonist ivuxolimab in advanced cancers. Sequenced by immunoSEQ multiplex PCR; TCRdb stores in-frame clones only, minus some. The sample carries 77,000 or so clones, around 94% recorded once. The source material was CD4+ or CD8+ T cells sorted from blood, sampled in a trial of the OX40 agonist ivuxolimab. The receptors come from an adult with an advanced solid tumor such as melanoma, head and neck, liver or kidney cancer. CDR3s include the opening cysteine and the closing phenylalanine or tryptophan. A D gene is named only where the DNA matches it firmly. Where a row states a size, it is once, few, many or the class of an expanded clone; other rows omit it.

CDR3 DNA: TGTGCCAGCAGTTTAGGTGGACTGGGGGGTCAGCCCCAGCATTTT; CDR3 protein: CASSLGGLGGQPQHF; clone size: NA; V gene: TRBV28; J gene: TRBJ1-5; D gene: NA
CDR3 DNA: TGTGCCAGCAGTGAGGTACCCCGGGGTGAGCAGTACTTC; CDR3 protein: CASSEVPRGEQYF; clone size: NA; V gene: TRBV6-4; J gene: TRBJ2-7; D gene: NA
CDR3 DNA: TGTGCCAGCAGTGCGGGACAGCCGATGAACACTGAAGCTTTCTTT; CDR3 protein: CASSAGQPMNTEAFF; clone size: NA; V gene: TRBV6-5; J gene: TRBJ1-1; D gene: TRBD1
CDR3 DNA: TGTGCCAGCTCCCAGGGCGATGATGAAAAACTGTTTTTT; CDR3 protein: CASSQGDDEKLFF; clone size: NA; V gene: TRBV27; J gene: TRBJ1-4; D gene: NA
CDR3 DNA: TGCGCCAGCAGCCCTGGACAGGTAATGAACACTGAAGCTTTCTTT; CDR3 protein: CASSPGQVMNTEAFF; clone size: NA; V gene: TRBV4-3; J gene: TRBJ1-1; D gene: TRBD1
CDR3 DNA: TGCGCCAGCATGAGGGGGCCTGAAGCTTTCTTT; CDR3 protein: CASMRGPEAFF; clone size: NA; V gene: TRBV5-1; J gene: TRBJ1-1; D gene: TRBD1
CDR3 DNA: TGTGCCAGTACCCCGGGACAGGGGGCGGGGGGTTACTACAATGAGCAGTTCTTC; CDR3 protein: CASTPGQGAGGYYNEQFF; clone size: NA; V gene: TRBV19; J gene: TRBJ2-1; D gene: TRBD1
CDR3 DNA: TGCGCCAGCAGCCAAGATCAAAGGGGCGAGGGGACTGAAGCTTTCTTT; CDR3 protein: CASSQDQRGEGTEAFF; clone size: NA; V gene: TRBV4-1; J gene: TRBJ1-1; D gene: NA
CDR3 DNA: TGTGCCAGCAGCTTAGGGGGGACTTTCCTAAGTGGCGAGCAGTACTTC; CDR3 protein: CASSLGGTFLSGEQYF; clone size: NA; V gene: TRBV11-2; J gene: TRBJ2-7; D gene: NA
CDR3 DNA: TGTGCCAGCAGTTTATGGGGCCATAAGGTGGTCTCACCCCTCCACTTT; CDR3 protein: CASSLWGHKVVSPLHF; clone size: NA; V gene: TRBV27; J gene: TRBJ1-6; D gene: NA
CDR3 DNA: TGTGCCAGTAGCCTGGGGGACTTCGCCTACAATGAGCAGTTCTTC; CDR3 protein: CASSLGDFAYNEQFF; clone size: NA; V gene: TRBV19; J gene: TRBJ2-1; D gene: NA
CDR3 DNA: TGTGCCAGCAGTTCCCGACCAACCACCCAGGAAAAACTGTTTTTT; CDR3 protein: CASSSRPTTQEKLFF; clone size: NA; V gene: TRBV27; J gene: TRBJ1-4; D gene: NA
CDR3 DNA: TGTGCCAGCAGCCCGGACGGGACTCACACTGAAGCTTTCTTT; CDR3 protein: CASSPDGTHTEAFF; clone size: NA; V gene: TRBV5-6; J gene: TRBJ1-1; D gene: NA
CDR3 DNA: TGTGCCAGCAGGGCAGAGGGAGCCCTCGAGCCCCAGCATTTT; CDR3 protein: CASRAEGALEPQHF; clone size: NA; V gene: TRBV11-2; J gene: TRBJ1-5; D gene: NA
CDR3 DNA: TGTGCCAGCAGTTACTCGCAGGGGTTGTCCTACGAGCAGTACTTC; CDR3 protein: CASSYSQGLSYEQYF; clone size: NA; V gene: TRBV6-5; J gene: TRBJ2-7; D gene: NA
CDR3 DNA: TGTGCCAGCAGCTTAGACGACAGGGACGAGCAGTACTTC; CDR3 protein: CASSLDDRDEQYF; clone size: NA; V gene: TRBV11-3; J gene: TRBJ2-7; D gene: TRBD1
CDR3 DNA: TGTGCCAGTAGCATGGGCCAGGTCACTGAAGCTTTCTTT; CDR3 protein: CASSMGQVTEAFF; clone size: NA; V gene: TRBV19; J gene: TRBJ1-1; D gene: NA
CDR3 DNA: TGTGCCATCAGTGAAGTCGGGACAGTCTACGAGCAGTACTTC; CDR3 protein: CAISEVGTVYEQYF; clone size: once; V gene: TRBV10-3; J gene: TRBJ2-7; D gene: TRBD1
CDR3 DNA: TGCGCCAGCAGCTTGGTGGGACTGTTTAATGAGCAGTTCTTC; CDR3 protein: CASSLVGLFNEQFF; clone size: NA; V gene: TRBV5-1; J gene: TRBJ2-1; D gene: NA
CDR3 DNA: TGTGCCAGCAGCTCGCTCGGCGGAGGATCCACAGATACGCAGTATTTT; CDR3 protein: CASSSLGGGSTDTQYF; clone size: NA; V gene: TRBV5-4; J gene: TRBJ2-3; D gene: NA
CDR3 DNA: TGTGCCAGCAGTTACTTTGGGGTTGATATCGAAAAACTGTTTTTT; CDR3 protein: CASSYFGVDIEKLFF; clone size: once; V gene: TRBV6-6; J gene: TRBJ1-4; D gene: NA
CDR3 DNA: TGTGCCAGCAGCCTAGACAGGGGGAGAGCTTTCTTT; CDR3 protein: CASSLDRGRAFF; clone size: once; V gene: TRBV7-9; J gene: TRBJ1-1; D gene: TRBD1
CDR3 DNA: TGCGCCAGCAGCTTGTTCCGGGACAGAGCCTACGAGCAGTACTTC; CDR3 protein: CASSLFRDRAYEQYF; clone size: NA; V gene: TRBV5-1; J gene: TRBJ2-7; D gene: TRBD1
CDR3 DNA: TGTGCCAGCAGTTTATTGGGGACTAGCAGCTACAATGAGCAGTTCTTC; CDR3 protein: CASSLLGTSSYNEQFF; clone size: NA; V gene: TRBV27; J gene: TRBJ2-1; D gene: TRBD2
CDR3 DNA: TGTGCCAGCAGCGCGTGGGCCAGTACTGGAAACACCATATATTTT; CDR3 protein: CASSAWASTGNTIYF; clone size: NA; V gene: TRBV7-8; J gene: TRBJ1-3; D gene: NA
CDR3 DNA: TGTGCCAGCAGTGAAAGAGGGGACGGTTTCTTCTACGAGCAGTACTTC; CDR3 protein: CASSERGDGFFYEQYF; clone size: NA; V gene: TRBV6-1; J gene: TRBJ2-7; D gene: NA
CDR3 DNA: TGTGCCAGCAGCCTCGGCGGGTGGAGCGAGCAGTACTTC; CDR3 protein: CASSLGGWSEQYF; clone size: NA; V gene: TRBV7-2; J gene: TRBJ2-7; D gene: NA
CDR3 DNA: TGTGCCAGCAGCGTGGGGGGGAGTCAGCCCCAGCATTTT; CDR3 protein: CASSVGGSQPQHF; clone size: NA; V gene: TRBV9; J gene: TRBJ1-5; D gene: NA
CDR3 DNA: TGTGCCAGCAGCGTCGGGACAGGGGGCGAGCAGTACTTC; CDR3 protein: CASSVGTGGEQYF; clone size: few; V gene: TRBV7-9; J gene: TRBJ2-7; D gene: TRBD1
CDR3 DNA: TGTGCCAGCAGCCCGGGGACAGGGAACACCATATATTTT; CDR3 protein: CASSPGTGNTIYF; clone size: NA; V gene: TRBV9; J gene: TRBJ1-3; D gene: TRBD1
CDR3 DNA: TGTGCCAGCAGTCCCCAGGTGATAAACACTGAAGCTTTCTTT; CDR3 protein: CASSPQVINTEAFF; clone size: NA; V gene: TRBV6-1; J gene: TRBJ1-1; D gene: NA
CDR3 DNA: TGTGCCAGCACCGTCGTCCGAGATACGCAGTATTTT; CDR3 protein: CASTVVRDTQYF; clone size: NA; V gene: TRBV7-2; J gene: TRBJ2-3; D gene: NA
CDR3 DNA: TGTGCTAGTGGTCCCTATAGCGGGGGGGCCCGCGATGAGCAGTTCTTC; CDR3 protein: CASGPYSGGARDEQFF; clone size: NA; V gene: TRBV12-5; J gene: TRBJ2-1; D gene: TRBD2
CDR3 DNA: TGTGCCAGCACCTGGTTAGGGGAGCAGTACTTC; CDR3 protein: CASTWLGEQYF; clone size: once; V gene: TRBV6-5; J gene: TRBJ2-7; D gene: NA
CDR3 DNA: TGTGCCGCCGAATGGGCAGATAGAGGCTACACCTTC; CDR3 protein: CAAEWADRGYTF; clone size: NA; V gene: TRBV6-5; J gene: TRBJ1-2; D gene: NA
CDR3 DNA: TGTGCCAGTAGTATAGGGACGATGGGAGGCTACACCTTC; CDR3 protein: CASSIGTMGGYTF; clone size: NA; V gene: TRBV19; J gene: TRBJ1-2; D gene: NA
CDR3 DNA: TGTGCCAGCAGTTACGCGGCGAACACTGAAGCTTTCTTT; CDR3 protein: CASSYAANTEAFF; clone size: NA; V gene: TRBV6-5; J gene: TRBJ1-1; D gene: NA
CDR3 DNA: TGCGCCAGCAGCCAAGATAGAGGCAGGTGGGAGACCCAGTACTTC; CDR3 protein: CASSQDRGRWETQYF; clone size: NA; V gene: TRBV4-3; J gene: TRBJ2-5; D gene: NA
CDR3 DNA: TGTGCCAGCAGCCTCGGCAGGGGCACTGAAGCTTTCTTT; CDR3 protein: CASSLGRGTEAFF; clone size: NA; V gene: TRBV16; J gene: TRBJ1-1; D gene: NA
CDR3 DNA: TGTGCCAGCAGCTTGATCGGACCCTCCTACGAGCAGTACTTC; CDR3 protein: CASSLIGPSYEQYF; clone size: NA; V gene: TRBV7-2; J gene: TRBJ2-7; D gene: NA
CDR3 DNA: TGTGCCAGCAGGCCGTTAGCGGTCTCCTACGAGCAGTACTTC; CDR3 protein: CASRPLAVSYEQYF; clone size: once; V gene: TRBV27; J gene: TRBJ2-7; D gene: NA
CDR3 DNA: TGTGCCAGCAGCAACCGTCCCTACGAGCAGTACTTC; CDR3 protein: CASSNRPYEQYF; clone size: NA; V gene: TRBV9; J gene: TRBJ2-7; D gene: NA
CDR3 DNA: TGTGCCAGCAGTTCGACAGGAAGTATCAGCACTGAAGCTTTCTTT; CDR3 protein: CASSSTGSISTEAFF; clone size: NA; V gene: TRBV27; J gene: TRBJ1-1; D gene: NA
CDR3 DNA: TGCGCCAGCAGCCAAGGGCATTTGGGAGGAACAGGGGCAACAGATACGCAGTATTTT; CDR3 protein: CASSQGHLGGTGATDTQYF; clone size: NA; V gene: TRBV4-3; J gene: TRBJ2-3; D gene: NA
CDR3 DNA: TGTGCCGGCCTTCGGTGGCAACTCCCGGCCAAAAACATTCAGTACTTC; CDR3 protein: CAGLRWQLPAKNIQYF; clone size: NA; V gene: TRBV2; J gene: TRBJ2-4; D gene: NA
CDR3 DNA: TGTGCCAGCAGCTCCCGAGGGGGAAACTACAATGAGCAGTTCTTC; CDR3 protein: CASSSRGGNYNEQFF; clone size: once; V gene: TRBV11-2; J gene: TRBJ2-1; D gene: NA
CDR3 DNA: TGTGCCACCTCGACCAGGGAGTACAATGAGCAGTTCTTC; CDR3 protein: CATSTREYNEQFF; clone size: NA; V gene: TRBV28; J gene: TRBJ2-1; D gene: NA
CDR3 DNA: TGCAGCGTTAACAGGGATTCCTACGAGCAGTACTTC; CDR3 protein: CSVNRDSYEQYF; clone size: NA; V gene: TRBV29-1; J gene: TRBJ2-7; D gene: NA
CDR3 DNA: TGTGCCAGCAGAGGCCGGGACAGCAATGAGCAGTTCTTC; CDR3 protein: CASRGRDSNEQFF; clone size: NA; V gene: TRBV5-8; J gene: TRBJ2-1; D gene: TRBD1
CDR3 DNA: TGTGCCAGCAGTCCACCGGGACCCCTTAATGAAAAACTGTTTTTT; CDR3 protein: CASSPPGPLNEKLFF; clone size: once; V gene: TRBV27; J gene: TRBJ1-4; D gene: NA
CDR3 DNA: TGTGCCAGCAGCGTAGCGGACAGGGATCAGCCCCAGCATTTT; CDR3 protein: CASSVADRDQPQHF; clone size: NA; V gene: TRBV9; J gene: TRBJ1-5; D gene: TRBD1
CDR3 DNA: TGTGCCAGCAGTTTACAGGTAGCTCCGGGCGAGCAGTACTTC; CDR3 protein: CASSLQVAPGEQYF; clone size: NA; V gene: TRBV28; J gene: TRBJ2-7; D gene: NA
CDR3 DNA: TGTGCCAGCAGCTACAAGGTAGACTACGAGCAGTACTTC; CDR3 protein: CASSYKVDYEQYF; clone size: NA; V gene: TRBV7-6; J gene: TRBJ2-7; D gene: NA
CDR3 DNA: TGTGCCAGCAGCTTGGGTCGGAATGAGCAGTTCTTC; CDR3 protein: CASSLGRNEQFF; clone size: NA; V gene: TRBV11-2; J gene: TRBJ2-1; D gene: NA